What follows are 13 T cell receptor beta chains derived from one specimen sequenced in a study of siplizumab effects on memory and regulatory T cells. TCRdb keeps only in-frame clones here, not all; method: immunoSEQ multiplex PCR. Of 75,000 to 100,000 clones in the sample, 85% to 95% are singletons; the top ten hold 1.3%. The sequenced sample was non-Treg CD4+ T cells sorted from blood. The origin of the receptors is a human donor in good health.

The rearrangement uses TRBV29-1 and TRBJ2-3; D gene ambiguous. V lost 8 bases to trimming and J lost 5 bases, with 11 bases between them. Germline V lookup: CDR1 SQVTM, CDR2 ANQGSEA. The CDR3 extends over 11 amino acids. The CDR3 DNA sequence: TGCAGCCCCCGGAAGGGAGATACGCAGTATTTT. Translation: CSPRKGDTQYF.

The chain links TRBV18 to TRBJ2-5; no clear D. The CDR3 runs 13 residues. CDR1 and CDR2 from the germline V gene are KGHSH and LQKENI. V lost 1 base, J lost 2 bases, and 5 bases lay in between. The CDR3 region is CASSPLGQETQYF. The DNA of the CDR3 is TGTGCCAGCTCACCACTGGGGCAAGAGACCCAGTACTTC.

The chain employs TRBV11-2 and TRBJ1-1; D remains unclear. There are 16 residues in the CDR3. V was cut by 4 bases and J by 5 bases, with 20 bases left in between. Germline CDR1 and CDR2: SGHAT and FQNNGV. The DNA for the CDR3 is TGTGCCAGCAGCTCCACCCCCCCAATTAGTTGGACTGAAGCTTTCTTT. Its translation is CASSSTPPISWTEAFF. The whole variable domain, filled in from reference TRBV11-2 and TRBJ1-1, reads EAGVAQSPRYKIIEKRQSVAFWCNPISGHATLYWYQQILGQGPKLLIQFQNNGVVDDSQLPKDRFSAERLKGVDSTLKIQPAKLEDSAVYLCASSSTPPISWTEAFFGQGTRLTVV.

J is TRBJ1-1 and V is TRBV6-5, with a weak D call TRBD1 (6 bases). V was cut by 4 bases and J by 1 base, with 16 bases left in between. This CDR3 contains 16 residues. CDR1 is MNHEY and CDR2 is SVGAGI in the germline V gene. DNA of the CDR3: TGTGCCAGCAGTTCCGAGCTAAGGGGGAAGAACACTGAAGCTTTCTTT. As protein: CASSSELRGKNTEAFF.

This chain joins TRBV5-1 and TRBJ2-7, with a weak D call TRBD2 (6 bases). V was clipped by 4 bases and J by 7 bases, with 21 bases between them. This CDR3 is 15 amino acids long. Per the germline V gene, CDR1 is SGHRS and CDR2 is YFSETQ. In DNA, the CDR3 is TGCGCCAGCAGCACCGGGGACTTGAAGGGAAGGGAGCAGTACTTC. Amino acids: CASSTGDLKGREQYF. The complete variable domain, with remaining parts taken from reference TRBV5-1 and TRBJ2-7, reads KAGVTQTPRYLIKTRGQQVTLSCSPISGHRSVSWYQQTPGQGLQFLFEYFSETQRNKGNFPGRFSGRQFSNSRSEMNVSTLELGDSALYLCASSTGDLKGREQYFGPGTRLTVT.

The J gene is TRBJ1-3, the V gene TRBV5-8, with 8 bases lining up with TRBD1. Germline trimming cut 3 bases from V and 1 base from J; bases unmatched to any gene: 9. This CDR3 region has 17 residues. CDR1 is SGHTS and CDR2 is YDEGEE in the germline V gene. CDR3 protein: CASSSDRGTLSGNTIYF. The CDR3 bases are TGTGCCAGCAGCTCAGACAGGGGAACCCTGTCTGGAAACACCATATATTTT.

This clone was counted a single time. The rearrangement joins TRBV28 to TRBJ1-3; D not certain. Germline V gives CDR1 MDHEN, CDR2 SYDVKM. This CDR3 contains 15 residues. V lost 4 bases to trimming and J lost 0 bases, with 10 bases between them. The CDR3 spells CASSSGRSSGNTIYF. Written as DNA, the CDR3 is TGTGCCAGCAGTTCCGGCAGAAGCTCTGGAAACACCATATATTTT. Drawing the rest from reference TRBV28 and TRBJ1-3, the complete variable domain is DVKVTQSSRYLVKRTGEKVFLECVQDMDHENMFWYRQDPGLGLRLIYFSYDVKMKEKGDIPEGYSVSREKKERFSLILESASTNQTSMYLCASSSGRSSGNTIYFGEGSWLTVV.

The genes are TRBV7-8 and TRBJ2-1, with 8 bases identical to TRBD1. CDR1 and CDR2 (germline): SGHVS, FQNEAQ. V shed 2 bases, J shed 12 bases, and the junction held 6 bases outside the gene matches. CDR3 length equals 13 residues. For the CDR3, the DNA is TGTGCCAGCAGCTTATCTCCGACAGGGGTGCAGTTCTTC. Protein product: CASSLSPTGVQFF.

The CDR3: CASSLGVSYEQYF. In nucleotides, the CDR3 is TGTGCCAGCAGCTTGGGGGTCTCCTACGAGCAGTACTTC. The rearrangement uses TRBV7-3 and TRBJ2-7, with D perhaps matching TRBD1 or TRBD2 (5 bases each). The CDR3 extends over 13 amino acids. Between the trimmed V and J ends, which lost 3 bases and 0 bases, there was a span of 6 bases. Germline V gives CDR1 SGHTA, CDR2 FQGTGA.

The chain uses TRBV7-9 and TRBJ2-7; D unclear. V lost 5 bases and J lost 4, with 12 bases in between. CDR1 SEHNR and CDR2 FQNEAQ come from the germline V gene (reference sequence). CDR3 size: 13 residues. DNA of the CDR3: TGTGCCAGCAGCCCCCGCGGCGGATACGAGCAGTACTTC. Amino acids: CASSPRGGYEQYF.

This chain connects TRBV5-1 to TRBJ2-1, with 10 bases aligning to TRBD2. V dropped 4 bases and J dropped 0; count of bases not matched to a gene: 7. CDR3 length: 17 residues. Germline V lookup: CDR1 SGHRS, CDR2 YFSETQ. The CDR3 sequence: CASSQRASGSSYNEQFF. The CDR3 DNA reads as TGCGCCAGCAGCCAACGGGCTAGCGGGAGCTCCTACAATGAGCAGTTCTTC.

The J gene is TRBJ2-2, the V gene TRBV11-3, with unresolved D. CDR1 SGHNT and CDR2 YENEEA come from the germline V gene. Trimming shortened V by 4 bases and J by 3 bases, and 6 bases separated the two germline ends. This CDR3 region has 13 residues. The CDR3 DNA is TGTGCCAGCAGCTCGGTGGACACCGGGGAGCTGTTTTTT. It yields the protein CASSSVDTGELFF.

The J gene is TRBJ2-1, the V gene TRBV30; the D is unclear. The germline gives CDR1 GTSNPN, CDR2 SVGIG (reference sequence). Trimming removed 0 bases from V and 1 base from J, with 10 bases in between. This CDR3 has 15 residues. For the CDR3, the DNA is TGTGCCTGGAGTGTAAATCCACCTTCCTACAATGAGCAGTTCTTC. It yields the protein CAWSVNPPSYNEQFF.